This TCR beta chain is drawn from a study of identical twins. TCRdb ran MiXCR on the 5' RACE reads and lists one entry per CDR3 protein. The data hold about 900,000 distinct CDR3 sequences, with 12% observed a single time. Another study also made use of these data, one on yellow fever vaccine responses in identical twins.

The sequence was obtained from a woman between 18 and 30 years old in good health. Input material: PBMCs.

The CDR3 is CASSFRLSQPQHF. Here the CDR3 DNA reads TGTGCCAGCAGTTTTCGATTGAGTCAGCCCCAGCATTTT. The chain combines TRBV12-3 or TRBV12-4 with TRBJ1-5; no firm D call. This CDR3 has 13 amino acids. The V gene lost 3 bases and the J gene lost 6 bases, with 9 bases spanning the gap.